This T cell receptor beta chain was captured by sequencing in a study of Ad26.COV2.S vaccination and SARS-CoV-2 variants. Turning to the study itself: Each vaccinee took Ad26.COV2.S intramuscularly, once or twice 56 days apart. Findings and caveats of the study: Greater spike-specific TCR breadth was seen in vaccine recipients than in placebo recipients.

Germline trimming cut 4 bases from V and 11 bases from J; bases unmatched to any gene: 12. In germline, CDR1 is KGHDR, CDR2 SFDVKD. The CDR3 is 16 amino acids. Notes on this clone: Its antigen is unknown.

Assay used: immunoSEQ multiplex PCR; TCRdb lists only in-frame clones, some missing. Among about 420,000 clones listed, roughly 88% were seen once. Treatment: around 19 received Ad26.COV2.S at low or high dose, single or two shots; about 5 received placebo; per-sample allocation not given. Collection of samples fell on day 63 after the first vaccine or placebo injection. Wuhan-strain spike was delivered by a replication-incompetent Ad26 vector. This sample comprised peripheral blood, obtained in a trial of Ad26.COV2.S vaccine versus placebo. The chain is built from TRBV24-1 and TRBJ1-6; 8 bases are shared with TRBD1. The source of this sequence is a person aged 18-60 years who received the Ad26.COV2.S COVID-19 vaccine or a placebo. CDR3 in amino acids: CATSDPLTGDGAPLHF. The CDR3 DNA reads as TGTGCCACCAGTGACCCGTTGACAGGGGACGGGGCACCCCTCCACTTT.